A single sample is the source of the 23 T cell receptor beta chains below, sequenced in a study of blood T cells in healthy people across ages. The use of a sample-barcoded 5' primer and a J-beta primer mix characterized a second PCR of about 6 to 11 cycles. TCRdb reprocessed the 5' RACE reads with MiXCR, giving one entry per CDR3 protein. The top ten hold roughly 8.2% of the sample, which has some 1.5 million distinct CDR3 sequences, 28% seen once. Material: blood. The receptors were sampled from a woman aged 30 to 39 in good health.

This clonotype was counted a few times. A read error may account for a junction end that differs from germline. The chain couples TRBV5-1 to TRBJ2-7; D is undetermined. Germline V CDR1 and CDR2: SGHRS, YFSETQ. The CDR3 loop spans 14 amino acids. CDR3 sequence reads: CTSSSRPVTYEQYF. DNA for the CDR3: TGCACCAGCAGCAGTCGTCCAGTTACCTACGAGCAGTACTTC.

This clonotype was seen a few times. The gene calls are TRBV6-1 and TRBJ2-7; D uncertain. The V and J ends lost 4 bases and 2 bases respectively, with 12 bases between them. CDR1 and CDR2 (germline): MNHNS, SASEGT. The CDR3 has 14 residues. As DNA, the CDR3 is TGTGCCAGCAGTGGTGAAGCATTAGCCTACGAGCAGTACTTC. Protein product: CASSGEALAYEQYF.

This clonotype was counted many times. This chain uses TRBV7-9 with TRBJ2-1, with D tentatively TRBD2 (5 bases). The CDR3 has 16 amino acids. CDR1 is SEHNR, CDR2 FQNEAQ, per germline (reference sequence). V gave up 3 bases and J gave up 10 bases, with 22 bases separating them. CDR3 in DNA: TGTGCCAGCAGCTTGGAGAGGTTCGGCACTCGACTAGAGCAGTTCTTC. Protein product: CASSLERFGTRLEQFF. Variable domain in full (rest from reference TRBV7-9 and TRBJ2-1): DTGVSQNPRHKITKRGQNVTFRCDPISEHNRLYWYRQTLGQGPEFLTYFQNEAQLEKSRLLSDRFSAERPKGSFSTLEIQRTEQGDSAMYLCASSLERFGTRLEQFFGPGTRLTVL.

The V gene is TRBV5-1, the J gene TRBJ2-7; 11 bases map to TRBD2. Trimming removed 4 bases from V and 4 bases from J; junction bases left unmatched: 16. Germline assignment: CDR1 SGHRS and CDR2 YFSETQ. This CDR3 spans 18 amino acids. The CDR3 DNA sequence: TGCGCCAGCAGCACGTCCGGGACTAGCGGAACCCTACGTTACGAGCAGTACTTC. Translation: CASSTSGTSGTLRYEQYF.

With respect to this clonotype: This may be a read error, as it is one base from a much larger clone. This chain connects TRBV29-1 to TRBJ2-1, with 10 bases matching TRBD2. CDR3 size: 15 residues. In germline, CDR1 is SQVTM, CDR2 ANQGSEA. With V trimmed by 2 bases and J by 0 bases, 1 base remained unmatched. The CDR3 region is CSVELAGASYNEQFF. CDR3 coding DNA: TGCAGCGTTGAACTAGCGGGGGCCTCCTACAATGAGCAGTTCTTC.

This chain uses TRBV2 with TRBJ2-6; D unresolved. The germline V and J ends were trimmed by 6 bases and 2 bases, with 8 bases remaining between them. The germline V gene has CDR1 SNHLY and CDR2 FYNNEI. The CDR3 contains 14 residues. The CDR3 loop reads CASSDRTGANVLTF. The CDR3 DNA is TGTGCCAGCAGCGATCGGACTGGGGCCAACGTCCTGACTTTC.

V and J are TRBV7-2 and TRBJ1-2; TRBD1 agrees at 7 bases. This CDR3 is built from 15 residues. Germline CDR1 reads SGHTA; CDR2 reads FQGNSA. The V gene end was trimmed by 5 bases and the J gene end by 5 bases; junction bases not matched to a gene: 11. The CDR3: CASSPAPTGMYGYTF. Written as DNA, the CDR3 is TGTGCCAGCAGCCCCGCACCGACAGGGATGTATGGCTACACCTTC.

This clonotype has a handful of counts. The chain employs TRBV25-1 and TRBJ1-1; D call uncertain. The V end lost 1 base, the J end lost 1 base, and 10 bases lay between the germline ends. This CDR3 contains 15 residues. Germline V lookup: CDR1 MGHDK, CDR2 SYGVNS. Here the CDR3 DNA reads TGTGCCAGCAGTGAATCGGGCGCAGGGAACACTGAAGCTTTCTTT. Translating it yields CASSESGAGNTEAFF. The variable domain in full, completed from reference TRBV25-1 and TRBJ1-1, reads EADIYQTPRYLVIGTGKKITLECSQTMGHDKMYWYQQDPGMELHLIHYSYGVNSTEKGDLSSESTVSRIRTEHFPLTLESARPSHTSQYLCASSESGAGNTEAFFGQGTRLTVV.

This clonotype appeared a few times. The gene calls are TRBV6-5 and TRBJ2-2; tentatively, D is TRBD2 (6 bases). Trimming stripped 3 bases from V and 1 base from J, with 15 bases between. CDR1 is MNHEY, CDR2 SVGAGI, per germline. This CDR3 spans 17 amino acids. CDR3 residues: CASSYMWRGGNTGELFF. Written as DNA, the CDR3 is TGTGCCAGCAGTTATATGTGGCGGGGAGGGAACACCGGGGAGCTGTTTTTT.

This clonotype was picked up a small number of times. This sequence joins TRBV3-1 and TRBJ1-1; a possible D gene is TRBD1 (6 bases). The CDR3 spans 11 residues. V was trimmed by 10 bases and J by 6 bases, leaving 12 bases between them. Germline V gene lookup returns CDR1 LGHDT and CDR2 YNNKEL (reference sequence). CDR3 in DNA: TGTGCCACCCAGCACAGGGCTGAAGCTTTCTTT. It is translated as CATQHRAEAFF.

This chain connects TRBV7-6 to TRBJ2-1; TRBD2 agrees at 11 bases. The CDR3 is 17 residues long. The germline V gene encodes CDR1 SGHVS and CDR2 FNYEAQ. The junction had 19 bases not matched to a gene; V was cut back by 5 bases and J by 13 bases. CDR3 sequence reads: CASSKPTSGVLGETQFF. The CDR3 coding sequence is TGTGCCAGCAGCAAACCGACTAGCGGGGTCCTTGGAGAGACCCAGTTCTTC.

The chain joins TRBV30 to TRBJ1-2, with D unresolved. CDR1 and CDR2 from the germline V gene are GTSNPN and SVGIG (reference sequence). V lost 4 bases to trimming and J lost 4 bases, with 16 bases between them. CDR3 length: 14 amino acids. The CDR3 coding sequence is TGTGCCTGGACGCCGGGCCCAAACCGCTATGGCTACACCTTC. Translated: CAWTPGPNRYGYTF.

The chain is built from TRBV6-2 or TRBV6-3 and TRBJ2-1, with D perhaps matching TRBD1 or TRBD2 (6 bases each). The V and J ends lost 7 bases and 10 bases respectively, with 11 bases between them. The germline gives CDR1 MNHEY, CDR2 SVGEGT. The CDR3 length is 11 residues. The CDR3 loop is CASTRGLEQFF. The DNA of the CDR3 is TGTGCCAGCACCAGGGGACTGGAGCAGTTCTTC.

As regards this clonotype: A much larger clone differs by one base, so this may be a read error. The chain has TRBV9 and TRBJ2-7; unclear D gene. Germline V gene lookup returns CDR1 SGDLS and CDR2 YYNGEE. CDR3 length: 14 amino acids. The CDR3 region has the DNA TGTGCCAGCAGCGGAGGACCGAGCTCCTACGAGCGGTACTTC. Residues: CASSGGPSSYERYF.

This clonotype was seen a single time. The gene calls are TRBV29-1 and TRBJ1-2; weak D call: TRBD1 (5 bases). Trimming cost V 0 bases and J 4 bases, with 24 bases left between them. Germline CDR1 is SQVTM and CDR2 is ANQGSEA. This CDR3 spans 18 amino acids. The CDR3 sequence is CSVEDKSHGARISYGYTF. DNA of the CDR3: TGCAGCGTTGAAGATAAGTCTCACGGGGCCCGAATCAGCTATGGCTACACCTTC.

This sequence joins TRBV9 and TRBJ1-6, with 10 positions matching TRBD1. J lost 13 bases, V lost 4 bases, and 11 bases had no gene match. The CDR3 is 15 amino acids. CDR1 and CDR2 from the germline V gene are SGDLS and YYNGEE. The CDR3 DNA is TGTGCCAGCAGCCCCGGGAGGACAGGGGGGACCCCCCTCCACTTT. It codes for CASSPGRTGGTPLHF.

This clonotype came up a few times. The chain carries TRBV9 and TRBJ2-7; TRBD2 aligns across 8 bases. This CDR3 has 16 residues. V shed 5 bases, J shed 3 bases, and the junction held 13 bases outside the gene matches. Germline V gene data show CDR1 as SGDLS and CDR2 as YYNGEE. CDR3 sequence (DNA): TGTGCCAGCAGGGCTCGTAGGATTCTAGCGGGCTACGAGCAGTACTTC. This codes for CASRARRILAGYEQYF.

A remark on this clonotype: This may arise from a read error, as a much more abundant clone is one base away. The rearrangement uses TRBV6-1 and TRBJ2-4; D remains ambiguous. The DNA matches TRBJ2-7 better at its end, which makes the J call doubtful. The CDR3 totals 13 residues. The germline V gene has CDR1 MNHNS and CDR2 SASEGT. This chain's CDR3 is CAGSVRKAYEQYF. Here the CDR3 DNA reads TGTGCCGGCAGTGTTCGTAAAGCCTACGAGCAGTACTTC.

The V gene is TRBV7-9, the J gene TRBJ2-1, with TRBD2 identical over 9 bases. The CDR3 spans 19 residues. CDR1 SEHNR and CDR2 FQNEAQ come from the germline V gene (reference sequence). The junction had 17 bases not matched to a gene; V was cut back by 5 bases and J by 3 bases. In DNA form, the CDR3 reads TGTGCCAGCAGCCCGTCGAACCCCCTATGCGGGGGGGACTACAATGAGCAGTTCTTC. This codes for CASSPSNPLCGGDYNEQFF.

V and J are TRBV30 and TRBJ2-7; 8 bases are shared with TRBD2. This CDR3 has 14 residues. Trimming took 1 base from V and 4 from J; bases not matched to a gene: 6. Germline assignment: CDR1 GTSNPN and CDR2 SVGIG (reference sequence). The CDR3 is CAWSGLSGSYEQYF. The CDR3 DNA reads TGTGCCTGGAGTGGACTAAGCGGGAGTTACGAGCAGTACTTC. The entire variable domain, with the rest obtained from reference TRBV30 and TRBJ2-7, is as follows: SQTIHQWPATLVQPVGSPLSLECTVEGTSNPNLYWYRQAAGRGLQLLFYSVGIGQISSEVPQNLSASRPQDRQFILSSKKLLLSDSGFYLCAWSGLSGSYEQYFGPGTRLTVT.

This clonotype has ten or more counts. A read error is possible here, since a much larger clone lies one base away. This chain links TRBV12-3 or TRBV12-4 with TRBJ2-2, with D maybe TRBD2 (5 bases). The CDR3 contains 20 residues. CDR3 amino acids: CASRPIIGWELLRNTGERFF. The CDR3 DNA sequence: TGTGCCAGCAGGCCAATCATAGGGTGGGAGTTGCTGAGAAACACCGGGGAGCGGTTTTTT.

The gene calls are TRBV3-1 and TRBJ1-2; TRBD1 aligns across 7 bases. The CDR3 is 14 amino acids. Germline loops: CDR1 LGHDT, CDR2 YNNKEL (reference sequence). V shed 3 bases and J 4 bases; nucleotides not matched to a gene: 5. The CDR3 loop is CASSHSTGIYGYTF. The CDR3 DNA sequence: TGTGCCAGCAGCCACTCGACAGGGATCTATGGCTACACCTTC.

This clonotype was counted only a few times. Here the CDR3 reads CASSGRQGVSPLHF. CDR3 nucleotide sequence: TGTGCCAGCAGCGGGCGACAGGGCGTATCACCCCTCCACTTT. This chain links TRBV5-6 with TRBJ1-6; TRBD1 matches at 7 bases. Trimming at V came to 4 bases and at J to 10 bases, leaving 8 bases not matched to a gene. Germline V gives CDR1 SGHDT, CDR2 YYEEEE. The CDR3 has 14 residues.